This T cell receptor beta chain was recorded in a study of T cells in Graves' hyperthyroidism and ophthalmopathy. About the study: Prior to any treatment, at the point of initial diagnosis, peripheral blood was collected. Study-wide findings and caveats: Blood held most thyroid clonotypes expanded above 0.001 frequency.

V lost 4 bases and J lost 7; bases outside the gene matches: 10. The CDR3 is made up of 15 amino acids. In germline, CDR1 is SGHNT, CDR2 YYREEE (reference sequence). The PBMCs had their origin in less than 13 ml of fresh peripheral blood. Remarks on this clonotype: What it binds is unknown.

The investigators amplified TCR beta CDR3 regions from RNA transcripts. The TCR CDR3 was amplified in a first-round RT-PCR using the HTBI primer set. A single record per CDR3 protein comes from TCRdb applying MiXCR to the multiplex PCR reads. The table includes approximately 600,000 distinct CDR3 sequences, 13% to 15% detected once. The origin of this receptor is a woman in her late teens or twenties with Graves' ophthalmopathy. This sequence joins TRBV5-4 and TRBJ2-1; TRBD2 matches 8 bases. Material for sequencing was blood. The chain's CDR3 is CASSRIGAGGNEQFF. As DNA, the CDR3 is TGTGCCAGCAGCCGGATCGGGGCGGGGGGAAATGAGCAGTTCTTC. The variable domain in full, with the rest retrieved from reference TRBV5-4 and TRBJ2-1, is ETGVTQSPTHLIKTRGQQVTLRCSSQSGHNTVSWYQQALGQGPQFIFQYYREEENGRGNFPPRFSGLQFPNYSSELNVNALELDDSALYLCASSRIGAGGNEQFFGPGTRLTVL.